This T cell receptor beta chain was captured by sequencing in a study of early T cells in non-severe SARS-CoV-2 infection. The overall study: It was bulk RNA from unsorted whole blood that was sequenced, and the chains were unpaired.

Germline-derived CDR1 and CDR2 are MDHEN and SYDVKM. This CDR3 has 13 amino acids. V was cut by 10 bases and J by 2 bases, with 14 bases left in between. TCRdb re-derived calls from the 5' RACE reads in MiXCR, one entry per CDR3 protein. The sample has 25,000 to 30,000 distinct CDR3 sequences; roughly 5.9% are singletons. V is TRBV28 and J is TRBJ1-1, with D uncertain. The source is an adult who was a healthcare worker with PCR-confirmed SARS-CoV-2 infection or an uninfected control (not recorded which). Sequencing was done on a sample of whole blood. CDR3: CATFSGTNTEAFF. The DNA for the CDR3 is TGTGCCACCTTTTCGGGCACCAACACTGAAGCTTTCTTT.